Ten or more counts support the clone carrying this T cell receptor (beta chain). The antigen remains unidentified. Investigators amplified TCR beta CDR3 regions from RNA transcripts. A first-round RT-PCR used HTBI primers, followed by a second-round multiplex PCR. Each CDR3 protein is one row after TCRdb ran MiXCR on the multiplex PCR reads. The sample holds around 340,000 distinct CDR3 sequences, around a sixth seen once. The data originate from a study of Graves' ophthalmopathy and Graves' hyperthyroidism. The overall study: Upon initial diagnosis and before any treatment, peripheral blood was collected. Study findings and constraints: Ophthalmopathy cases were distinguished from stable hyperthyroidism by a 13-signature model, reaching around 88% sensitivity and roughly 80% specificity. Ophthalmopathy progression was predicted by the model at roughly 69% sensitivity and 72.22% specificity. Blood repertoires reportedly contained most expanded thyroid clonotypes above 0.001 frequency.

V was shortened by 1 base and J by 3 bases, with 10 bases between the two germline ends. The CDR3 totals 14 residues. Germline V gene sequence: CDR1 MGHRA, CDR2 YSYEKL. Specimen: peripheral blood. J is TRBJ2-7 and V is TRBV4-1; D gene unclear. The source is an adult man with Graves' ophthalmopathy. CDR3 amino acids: CASSQVGGNYEQYF. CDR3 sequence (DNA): TGCGCCAGCAGCCAAGTTGGCGGAAACTACGAGCAGTACTTC.